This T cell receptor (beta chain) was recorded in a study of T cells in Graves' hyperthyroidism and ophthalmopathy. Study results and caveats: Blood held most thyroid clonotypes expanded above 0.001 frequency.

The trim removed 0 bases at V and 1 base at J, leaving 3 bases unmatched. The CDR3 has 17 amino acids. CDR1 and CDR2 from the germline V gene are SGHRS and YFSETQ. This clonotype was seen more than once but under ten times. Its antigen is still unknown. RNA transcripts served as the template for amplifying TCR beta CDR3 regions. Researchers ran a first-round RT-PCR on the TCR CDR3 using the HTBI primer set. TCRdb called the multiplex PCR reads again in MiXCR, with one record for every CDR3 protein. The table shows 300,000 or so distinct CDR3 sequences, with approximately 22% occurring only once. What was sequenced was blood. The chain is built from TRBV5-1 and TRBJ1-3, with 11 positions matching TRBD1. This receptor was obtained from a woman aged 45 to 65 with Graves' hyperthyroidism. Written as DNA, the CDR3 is TGCGCCAGCAGCTTGGGGACAGGGGGCTCTTCTGGAAACACCATATATTTT. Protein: CASSLGTGGSSGNTIYF.